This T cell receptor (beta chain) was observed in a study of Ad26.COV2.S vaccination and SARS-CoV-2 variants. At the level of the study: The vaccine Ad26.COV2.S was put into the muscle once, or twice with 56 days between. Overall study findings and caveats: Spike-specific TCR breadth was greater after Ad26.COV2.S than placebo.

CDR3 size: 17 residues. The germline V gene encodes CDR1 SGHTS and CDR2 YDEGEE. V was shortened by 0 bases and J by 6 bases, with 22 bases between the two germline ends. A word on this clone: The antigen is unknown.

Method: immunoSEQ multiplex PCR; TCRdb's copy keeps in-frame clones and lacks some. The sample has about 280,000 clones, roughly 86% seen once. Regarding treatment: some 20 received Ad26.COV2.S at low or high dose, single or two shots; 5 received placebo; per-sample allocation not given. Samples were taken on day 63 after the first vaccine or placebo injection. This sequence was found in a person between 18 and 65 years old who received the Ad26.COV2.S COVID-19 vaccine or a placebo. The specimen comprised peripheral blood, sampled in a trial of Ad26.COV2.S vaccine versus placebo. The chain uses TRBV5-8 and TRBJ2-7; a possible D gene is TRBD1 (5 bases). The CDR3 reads CASSLVIGTGPLGEQYF. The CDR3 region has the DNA TGTGCCAGCAGCTTGGTTATCGGTACAGGACCTCTTGGCGAGCAGTACTTC.